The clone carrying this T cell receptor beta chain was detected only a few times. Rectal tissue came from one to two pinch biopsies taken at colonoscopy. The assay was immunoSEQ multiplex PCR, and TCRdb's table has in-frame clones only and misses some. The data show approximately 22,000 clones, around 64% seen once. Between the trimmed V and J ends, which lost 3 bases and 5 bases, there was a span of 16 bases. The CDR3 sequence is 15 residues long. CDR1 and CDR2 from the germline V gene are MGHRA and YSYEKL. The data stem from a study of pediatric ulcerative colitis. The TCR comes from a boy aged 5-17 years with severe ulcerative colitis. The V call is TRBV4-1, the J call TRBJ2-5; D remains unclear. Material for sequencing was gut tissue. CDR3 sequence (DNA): TGCGCCAGCAGCCAGGAATTTGGGGTCGCCGAGACCCAGTACTTC. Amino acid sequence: CASSQEFGVAETQYF.